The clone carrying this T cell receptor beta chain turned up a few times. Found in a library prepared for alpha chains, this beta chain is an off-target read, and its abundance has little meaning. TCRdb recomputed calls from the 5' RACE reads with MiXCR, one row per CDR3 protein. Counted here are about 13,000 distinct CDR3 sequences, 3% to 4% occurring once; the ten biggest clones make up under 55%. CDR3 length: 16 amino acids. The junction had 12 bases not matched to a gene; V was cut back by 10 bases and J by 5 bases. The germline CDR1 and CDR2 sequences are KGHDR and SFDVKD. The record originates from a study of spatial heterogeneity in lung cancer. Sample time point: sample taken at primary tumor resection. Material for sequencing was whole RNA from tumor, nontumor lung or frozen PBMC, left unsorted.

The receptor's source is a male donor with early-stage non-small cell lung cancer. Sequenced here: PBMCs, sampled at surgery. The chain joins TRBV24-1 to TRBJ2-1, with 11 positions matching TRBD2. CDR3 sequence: CATGQNSGRVHNEQFF. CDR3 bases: TGTGCCACGGGACAGAATAGCGGGAGGGTACACAATGAGCAGTTCTTC.